This T cell receptor (beta chain) comes out of a study of T-cell memory formation after mild COVID-19. The V segment lost 5 bases and the J segment 5 bases; nucleotides outside the gene matches: 8. CDR1 is MNHEY, CDR2 SVGEGT, per germline. The CDR3 is 16 residues long. Sample barcodes and UMIs were carried by the TCR alpha and TCR beta cDNA libraries that 5'RACE generated with constant-segment primers. In TCRdb, the 5' RACE reads were re-called with MiXCR into one record per CDR3 protein. The repertoire consists of approximately 450,000 distinct CDR3 sequences, with around a sixth occurring once and the leading ten covering around 12%.

The source material was PBMCs or a T cell subset sorted from them (not recorded which). The sequence was obtained from an adult woman who had mild COVID-19 (a few samples of this study predate the infection). Cell type and time point are not known. The chain combines TRBV6-2 or TRBV6-3 with TRBJ2-3; TRBD2 aligns across 12 bases. The CDR3 sequence is CASSTLAGGPKDTQYF. CDR3 in DNA: TGTGCCAGCAGTACCCTAGCGGGGGGGCCTAAAGATACGCAGTATTTT.